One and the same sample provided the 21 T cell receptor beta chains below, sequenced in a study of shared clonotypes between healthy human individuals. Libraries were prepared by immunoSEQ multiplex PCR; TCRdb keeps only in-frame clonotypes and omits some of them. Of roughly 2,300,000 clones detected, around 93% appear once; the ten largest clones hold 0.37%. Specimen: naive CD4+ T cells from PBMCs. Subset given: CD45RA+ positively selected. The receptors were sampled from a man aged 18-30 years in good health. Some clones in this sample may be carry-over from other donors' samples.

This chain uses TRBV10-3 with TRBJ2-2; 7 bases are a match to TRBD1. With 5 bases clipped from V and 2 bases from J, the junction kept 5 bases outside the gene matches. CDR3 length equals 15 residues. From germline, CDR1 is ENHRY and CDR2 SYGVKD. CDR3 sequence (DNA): TGTGCCATCAGTAAGGACAGGCCTAACACCGGGGAGCTGTTTTTT. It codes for CAISKDRPNTGELFF.

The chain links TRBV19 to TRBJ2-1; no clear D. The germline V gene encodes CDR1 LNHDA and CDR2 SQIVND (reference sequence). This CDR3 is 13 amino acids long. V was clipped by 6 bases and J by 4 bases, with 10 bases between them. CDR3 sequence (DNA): TGTGCCAGTAGGAAGGGCAGATACAATGAGCAGTTCTTC. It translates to CASRKGRYNEQFF.

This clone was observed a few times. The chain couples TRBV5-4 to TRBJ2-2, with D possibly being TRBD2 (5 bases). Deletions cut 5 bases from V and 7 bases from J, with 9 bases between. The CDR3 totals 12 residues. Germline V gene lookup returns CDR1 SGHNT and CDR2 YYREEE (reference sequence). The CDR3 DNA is TGTGCCAGCAGTCCTAGCAACGGGGAGCTGTTTTTT. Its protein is CASSPSNGELFF.

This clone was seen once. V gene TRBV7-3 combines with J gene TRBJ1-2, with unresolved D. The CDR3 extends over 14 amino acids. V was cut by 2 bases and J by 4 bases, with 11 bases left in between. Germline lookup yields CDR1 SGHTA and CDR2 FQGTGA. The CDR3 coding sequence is TGTGCCAGCAGCTTATACCCAGCTAGCTATGGCTACACCTTC. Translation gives CASSLYPASYGYTF. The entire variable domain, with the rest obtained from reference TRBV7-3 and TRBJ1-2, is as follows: GAGVSQTPSNKVTEKGKYVELRCDPISGHTALYWYRQSLGQGPEFLIYFQGTGAADDSGLPNDRFFAVRPEGSVSTLKIQRTERGDSAVYLCASSLYPASYGYTFGSGTRLTVV.

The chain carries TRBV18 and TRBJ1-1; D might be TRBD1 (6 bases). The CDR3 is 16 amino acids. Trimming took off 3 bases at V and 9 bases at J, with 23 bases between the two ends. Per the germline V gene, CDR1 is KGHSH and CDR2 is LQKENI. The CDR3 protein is CASSPRQVGVSLKAFF. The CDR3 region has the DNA TGTGCCAGCTCACCCAGACAGGTTGGGGTTTCGTTAAAAGCTTTCTTT.

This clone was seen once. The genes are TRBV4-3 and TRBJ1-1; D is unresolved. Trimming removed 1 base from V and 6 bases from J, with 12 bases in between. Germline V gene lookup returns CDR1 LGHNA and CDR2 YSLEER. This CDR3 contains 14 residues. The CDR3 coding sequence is TGCGCCAGCAGCCAAGCTGGAGTCGACTCTGAAGCTTTCTTT. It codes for CASSQAGVDSEAFF.

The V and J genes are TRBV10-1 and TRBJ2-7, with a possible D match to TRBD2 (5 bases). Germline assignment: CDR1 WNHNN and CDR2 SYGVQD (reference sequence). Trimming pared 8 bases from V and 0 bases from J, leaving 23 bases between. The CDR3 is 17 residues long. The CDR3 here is CASPPPARAEDSYEQYF. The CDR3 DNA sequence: TGCGCCAGCCCCCCCCCGGCTAGGGCGGAGGACTCCTACGAGCAGTACTTC.

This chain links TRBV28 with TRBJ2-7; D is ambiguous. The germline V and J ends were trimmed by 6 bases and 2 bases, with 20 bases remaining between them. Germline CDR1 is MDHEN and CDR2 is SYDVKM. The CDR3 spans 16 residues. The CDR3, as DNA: TGTGCCAGCAGCCCCGCAGCCACTCAACGAACCTACGAGCAGTACTTC. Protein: CASSPAATQRTYEQYF.

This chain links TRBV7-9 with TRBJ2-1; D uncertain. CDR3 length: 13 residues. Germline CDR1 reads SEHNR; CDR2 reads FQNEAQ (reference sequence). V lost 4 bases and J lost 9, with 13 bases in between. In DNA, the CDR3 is TGTGCCAGCAGCTCACAACACAGATTTGAGCAGTTCTTC. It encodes CASSSQHRFEQFF.

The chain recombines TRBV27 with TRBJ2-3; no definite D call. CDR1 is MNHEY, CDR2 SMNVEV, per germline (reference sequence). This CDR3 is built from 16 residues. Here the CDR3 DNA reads TGTGGCCACAAACCGAGCCTGAACCTTCTCCCCCCCCCGCAGTATTTT. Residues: CGHKPSLNLLPPPQYF.

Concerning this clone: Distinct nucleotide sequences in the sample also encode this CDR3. The CDR3 region is CASSSVSGNTIYF. The CDR3 nucleotides read TGTGCCAGCAGTTCGGTCTCTGGAAACACCATATATTTT. The J gene is TRBJ1-3, the V gene TRBV6-1; D not certain. CDR3 length equals 13 residues. Germline CDR1 MNHNS, CDR2 SASEGT. The germline V and J ends were trimmed by 5 bases and 0 bases, with 5 bases remaining between them.

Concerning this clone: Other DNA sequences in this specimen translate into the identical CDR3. CDR3 amino acids: CASSPGGSEKLFF. CDR3 nucleotides: TGTGCCAGCTCACCAGGAGGGAGTGAAAAACTGTTTTTT. The V call is TRBV18, the J call TRBJ1-4; D uncertain. Germline V CDR1 and CDR2: KGHSH, LQKENI. The CDR3 has 13 amino acids. The V end lost 2 bases, the J end lost 7 bases, and 8 bases lay between the germline ends.

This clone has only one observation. CDR3 in DNA: TGTGCCAGCAGCTCGTGGACTAGCGCTTACAATGAGCAGTTCTTC. It yields the protein CASSSWTSAYNEQFF. The J gene is TRBJ2-1, the V gene TRBV11-2, with 9 bases identical to TRBD2. Trimming at V came to 4 bases and at J to 4 bases, leaving 5 bases not matched to a gene. This CDR3 region has 15 residues. From germline, CDR1 is SGHAT and CDR2 FQNNGV.

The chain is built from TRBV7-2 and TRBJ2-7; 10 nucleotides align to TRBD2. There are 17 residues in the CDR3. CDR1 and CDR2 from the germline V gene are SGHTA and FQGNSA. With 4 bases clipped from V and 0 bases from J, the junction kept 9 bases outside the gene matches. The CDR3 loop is CASSSWTSGRSSYEQYF. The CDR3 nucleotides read TGTGCCAGCAGCTCCTGGACTAGCGGACGAAGCTCCTACGAGCAGTACTTC.

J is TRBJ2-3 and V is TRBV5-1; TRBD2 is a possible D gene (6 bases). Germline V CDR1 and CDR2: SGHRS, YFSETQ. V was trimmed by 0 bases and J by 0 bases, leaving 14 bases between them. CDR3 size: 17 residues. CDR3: CASSLARAGPSTDTQYF. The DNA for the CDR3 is TGCGCCAGCAGCTTGGCCCGAGCGGGCCCTAGCACAGATACGCAGTATTTT.

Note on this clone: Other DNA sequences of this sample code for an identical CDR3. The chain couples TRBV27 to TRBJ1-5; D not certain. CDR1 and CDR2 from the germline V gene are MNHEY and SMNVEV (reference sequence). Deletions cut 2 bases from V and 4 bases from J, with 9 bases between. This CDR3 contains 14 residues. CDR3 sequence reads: CASSLRVGNQPQHF. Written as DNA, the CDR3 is TGTGCCAGCAGTTTAAGGGTGGGGAATCAGCCCCAGCATTTT.

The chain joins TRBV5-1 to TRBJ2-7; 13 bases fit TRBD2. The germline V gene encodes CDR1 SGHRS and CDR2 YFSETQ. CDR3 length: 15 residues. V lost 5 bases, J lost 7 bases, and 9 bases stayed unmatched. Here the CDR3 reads CASRSTSGRAREQYF. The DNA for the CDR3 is TGCGCCAGCAGGTCTACTAGCGGGAGGGCCAGGGAGCAGTACTTC.

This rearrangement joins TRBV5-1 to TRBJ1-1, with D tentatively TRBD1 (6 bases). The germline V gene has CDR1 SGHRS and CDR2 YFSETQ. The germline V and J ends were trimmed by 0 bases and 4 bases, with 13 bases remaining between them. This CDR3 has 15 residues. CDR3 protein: CASSLGAGVGTEAFF. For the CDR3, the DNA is TGCGCCAGCAGCTTGGGGGCAGGGGTCGGCACTGAAGCTTTCTTT.

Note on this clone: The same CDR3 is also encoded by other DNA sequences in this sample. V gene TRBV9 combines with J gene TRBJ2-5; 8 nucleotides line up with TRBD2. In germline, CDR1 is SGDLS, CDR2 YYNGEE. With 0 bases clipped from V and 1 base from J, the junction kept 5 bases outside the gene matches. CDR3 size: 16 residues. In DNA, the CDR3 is TGTGCCAGCAGCGTAGGAGCGGGGGCTTCCCAAGAGACCCAGTACTTC. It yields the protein CASSVGAGASQETQYF. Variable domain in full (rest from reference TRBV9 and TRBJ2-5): DSGVTQTPKHLITATGQRVTLRCSPRSGDLSVYWYQQSLDQGLQFLIQYYNGEERAKGNILERFSAQQFPDLHSELNLSSLELGDSALYFCASSVGAGASQETQYFGPGTRLLVL.

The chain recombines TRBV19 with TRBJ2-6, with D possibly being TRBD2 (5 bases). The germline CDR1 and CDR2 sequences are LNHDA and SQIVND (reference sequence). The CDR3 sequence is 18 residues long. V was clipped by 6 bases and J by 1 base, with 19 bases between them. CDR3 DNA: TGTGCCAGTAGGAGGGCTGTCCTCCCAAGGTCTGGGGCCAACGTCCTGACTTTC. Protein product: CASRRAVLPRSGANVLTF.

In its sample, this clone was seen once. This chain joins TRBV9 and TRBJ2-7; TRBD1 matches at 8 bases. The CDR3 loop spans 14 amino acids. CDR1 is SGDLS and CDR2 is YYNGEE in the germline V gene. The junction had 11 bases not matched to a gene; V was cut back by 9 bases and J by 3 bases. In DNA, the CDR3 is TGTGCCATACTACAGACAGGGGCCCTCTACGAGCAGTACTTC. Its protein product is CAILQTGALYEQYF.